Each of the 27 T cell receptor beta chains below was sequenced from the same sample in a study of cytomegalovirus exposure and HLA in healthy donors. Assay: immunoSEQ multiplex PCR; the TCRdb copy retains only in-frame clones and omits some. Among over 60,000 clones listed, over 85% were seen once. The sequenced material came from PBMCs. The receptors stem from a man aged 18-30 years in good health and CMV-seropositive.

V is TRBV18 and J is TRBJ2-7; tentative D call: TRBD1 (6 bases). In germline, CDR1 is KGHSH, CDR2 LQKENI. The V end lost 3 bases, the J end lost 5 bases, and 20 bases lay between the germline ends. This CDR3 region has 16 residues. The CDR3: CASSPWSNRVGNEQYF. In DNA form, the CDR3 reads TGTGCCAGCTCACCTTGGAGTAACAGGGTGGGCAACGAGCAGTACTTC.

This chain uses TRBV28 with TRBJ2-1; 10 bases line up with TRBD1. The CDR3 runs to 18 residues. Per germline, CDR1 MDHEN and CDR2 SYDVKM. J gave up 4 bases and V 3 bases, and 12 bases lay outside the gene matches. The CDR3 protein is CASSFLSLGQGVYNEQFF. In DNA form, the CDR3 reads TGTGCCAGCAGTTTTTTATCCTTAGGACAGGGGGTTTACAATGAGCAGTTCTTC.

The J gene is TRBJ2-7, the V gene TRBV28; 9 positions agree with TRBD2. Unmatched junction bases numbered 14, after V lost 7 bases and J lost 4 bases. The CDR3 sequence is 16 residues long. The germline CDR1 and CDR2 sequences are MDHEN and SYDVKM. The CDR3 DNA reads TGTGCCAGCACCTCCGGGACTAGCACGTATCGTTACGAGCAGTACTTC. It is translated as CASTSGTSTYRYEQYF.

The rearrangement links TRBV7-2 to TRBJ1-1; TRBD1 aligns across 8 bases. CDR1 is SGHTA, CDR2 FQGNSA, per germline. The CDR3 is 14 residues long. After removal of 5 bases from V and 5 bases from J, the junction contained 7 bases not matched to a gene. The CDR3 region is CASSLNRGETEAFF. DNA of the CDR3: TGTGCCAGCAGCCTCAACAGGGGGGAGACTGAAGCTTTCTTT.

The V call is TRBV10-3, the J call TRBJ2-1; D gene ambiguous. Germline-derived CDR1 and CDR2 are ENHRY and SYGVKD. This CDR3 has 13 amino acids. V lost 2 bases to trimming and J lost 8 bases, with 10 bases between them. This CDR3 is CAISERVPDEQFF. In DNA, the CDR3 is TGTGCCATCAGTGAGCGAGTTCCTGATGAGCAGTTCTTC.

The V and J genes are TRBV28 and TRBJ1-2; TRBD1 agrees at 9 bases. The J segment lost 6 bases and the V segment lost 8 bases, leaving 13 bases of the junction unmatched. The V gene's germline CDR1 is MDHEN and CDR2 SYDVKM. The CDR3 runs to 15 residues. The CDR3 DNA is TGTGCCAGCCGGGGACCGGGACAGGGCCGACATGGCTACACCTTC. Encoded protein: CASRGPGQGRHGYTF.

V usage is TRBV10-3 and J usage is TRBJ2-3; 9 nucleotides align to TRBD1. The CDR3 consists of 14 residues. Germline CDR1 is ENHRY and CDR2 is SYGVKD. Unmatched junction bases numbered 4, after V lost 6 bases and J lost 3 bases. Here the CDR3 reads CAIREGQGTDTQYF. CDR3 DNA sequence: TGTGCCATCAGGGAGGGACAGGGTACAGATACGCAGTATTTT.

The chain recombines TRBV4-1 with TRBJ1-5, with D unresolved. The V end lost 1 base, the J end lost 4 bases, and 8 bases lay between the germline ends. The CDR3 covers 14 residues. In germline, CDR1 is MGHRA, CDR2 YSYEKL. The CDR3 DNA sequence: TGCGCCAGCAGCCAAGGAGGGAGGAATCAGCCCCAGCATTTT. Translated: CASSQGGRNQPQHF.

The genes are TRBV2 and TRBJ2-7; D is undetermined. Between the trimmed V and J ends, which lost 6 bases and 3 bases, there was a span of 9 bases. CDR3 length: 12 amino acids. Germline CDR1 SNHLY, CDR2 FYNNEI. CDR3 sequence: CASRDGDYEQYF. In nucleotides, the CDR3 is TGTGCCAGCAGAGACGGAGACTACGAGCAGTACTTC.

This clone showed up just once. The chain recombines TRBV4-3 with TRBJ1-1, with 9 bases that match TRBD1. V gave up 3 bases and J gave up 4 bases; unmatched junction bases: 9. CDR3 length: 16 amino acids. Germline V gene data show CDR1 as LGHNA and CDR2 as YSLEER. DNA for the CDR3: TGCGCCAGCAGCCATCCTGCCGGGACAGGGACCACTGAAGCTTTCTTT. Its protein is CASSHPAGTGTTEAFF.

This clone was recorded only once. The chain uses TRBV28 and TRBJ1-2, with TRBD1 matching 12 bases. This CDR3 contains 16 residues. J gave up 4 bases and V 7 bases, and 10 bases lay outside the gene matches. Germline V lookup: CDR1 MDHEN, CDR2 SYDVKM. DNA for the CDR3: TGTGCCAGCACCTTGGGGACAGGGGGCGGAATCTATGGCTACACCTTC. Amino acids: CASTLGTGGGIYGYTF.

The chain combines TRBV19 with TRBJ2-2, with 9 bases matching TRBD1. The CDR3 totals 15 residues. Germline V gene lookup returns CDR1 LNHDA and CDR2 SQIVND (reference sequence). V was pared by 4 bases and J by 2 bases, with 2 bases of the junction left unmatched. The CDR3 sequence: CASSTGQGNTGELFF. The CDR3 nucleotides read TGTGCCAGTAGTACGGGACAGGGAAACACCGGGGAGCTGTTTTTT.

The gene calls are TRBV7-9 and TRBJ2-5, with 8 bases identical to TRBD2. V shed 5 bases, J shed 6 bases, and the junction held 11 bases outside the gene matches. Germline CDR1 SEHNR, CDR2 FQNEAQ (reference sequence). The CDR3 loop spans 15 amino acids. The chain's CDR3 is CASSLSGVASKTQYF. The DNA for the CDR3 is TGTGCCAGCAGCCTTAGCGGGGTTGCGAGTAAGACCCAGTACTTC.

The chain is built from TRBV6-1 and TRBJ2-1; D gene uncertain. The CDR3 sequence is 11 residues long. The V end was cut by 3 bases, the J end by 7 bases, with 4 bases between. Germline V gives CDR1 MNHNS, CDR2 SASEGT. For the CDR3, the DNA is TGTGCCAGCAGTGATATAAATGAGCAGTTCTTC. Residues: CASSDINEQFF.

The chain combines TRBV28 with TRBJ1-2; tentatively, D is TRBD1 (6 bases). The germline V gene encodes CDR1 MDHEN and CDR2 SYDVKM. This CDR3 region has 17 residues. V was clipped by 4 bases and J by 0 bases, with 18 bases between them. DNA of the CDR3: TGTGCCAGCAGTTCATATGATGGACAGAATTCTAACTATGGCTACACCTTC. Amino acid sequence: CASSSYDGQNSNYGYTF.

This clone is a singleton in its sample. The CDR3 nucleotides are TGTGCCAGCCCGACAGGGGGGCGTCATGGCTACACCTTC. Protein: CASPTGGRHGYTF. The chain is built from TRBV6-4 and TRBJ1-2, with 9 bases lining up with TRBD1. The V gene's germline CDR1 is MRHNA and CDR2 SNTAGT. The CDR3 totals 13 residues. J lost 6 bases, V lost 8 bases, and 7 bases had no gene match.

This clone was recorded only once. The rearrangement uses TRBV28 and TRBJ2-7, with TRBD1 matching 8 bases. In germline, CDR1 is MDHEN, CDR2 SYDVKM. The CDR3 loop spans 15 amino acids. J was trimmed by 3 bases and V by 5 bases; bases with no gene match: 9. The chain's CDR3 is CASSPGGAGIYEQYF. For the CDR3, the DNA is TGTGCCAGCAGTCCAGGGGGCGCGGGAATCTACGAGCAGTACTTC.

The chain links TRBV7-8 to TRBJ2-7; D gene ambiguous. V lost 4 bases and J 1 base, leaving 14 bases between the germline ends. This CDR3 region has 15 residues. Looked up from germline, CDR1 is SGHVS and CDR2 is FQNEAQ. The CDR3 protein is CASSSPEALSYEQYF. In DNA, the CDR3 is TGTGCCAGCAGCTCCCCCGAGGCCTTGTCCTACGAGCAGTACTTC.

The CDR3 region is CASSTTGVGSSPLHF. The CDR3 bases are TGTGCCAGCAGCACGACAGGAGTGGGGAGTTCACCCCTCCACTTT. V is TRBV9 and J is TRBJ1-6, with D maybe TRBD1 (6 bases). V was trimmed by 4 bases and J by 9 bases, leaving 17 bases between them. Germline loops: CDR1 SGDLS, CDR2 YYNGEE. The CDR3 length is 15 residues.

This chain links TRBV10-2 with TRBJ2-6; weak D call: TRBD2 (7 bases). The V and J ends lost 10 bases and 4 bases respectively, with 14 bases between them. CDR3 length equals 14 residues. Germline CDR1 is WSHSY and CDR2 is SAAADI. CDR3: CATSRGGGANVLTF. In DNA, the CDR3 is TGCGCCACCTCCAGGGGAGGGGGGGCCAACGTCCTGACTTTC.

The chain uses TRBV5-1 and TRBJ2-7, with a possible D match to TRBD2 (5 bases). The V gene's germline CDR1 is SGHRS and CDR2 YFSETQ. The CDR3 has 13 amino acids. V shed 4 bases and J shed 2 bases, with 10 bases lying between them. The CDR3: CASSGRVAYEQYF. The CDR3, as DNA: TGCGCCAGCAGCGGGAGAGTTGCCTACGAGCAGTACTTC.

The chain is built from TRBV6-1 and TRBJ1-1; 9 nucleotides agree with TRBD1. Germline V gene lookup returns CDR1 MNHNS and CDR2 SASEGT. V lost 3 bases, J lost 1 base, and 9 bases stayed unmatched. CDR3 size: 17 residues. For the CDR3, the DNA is TGTGCCAGCAGTGATAAATGGGGGGACAGGGAGAACACTGAAGCTTTCTTT. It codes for CASSDKWGDRENTEAFF.

CDR3 residues: CAISEPGTADSPLHF. CDR3 nucleotides: TGTGCCATCAGTGAACCCGGGACAGCGGATTCACCCCTCCACTTT. This chain uses TRBV10-3 with TRBJ1-6; TRBD1 aligns across 7 bases. CDR3 length equals 15 residues. The V and J ends lost 3 bases and 8 bases, in that order; junction bases with no gene match: 7. Germline values: CDR1 ENHRY, CDR2 SYGVKD.

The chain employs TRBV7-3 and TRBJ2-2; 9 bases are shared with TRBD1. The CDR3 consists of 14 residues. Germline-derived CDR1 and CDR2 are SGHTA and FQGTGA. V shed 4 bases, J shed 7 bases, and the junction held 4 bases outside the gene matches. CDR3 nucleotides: TGTGCCAGCAGCTGGGACAGGGAAGGCGGGGAGCTGTTTTTT. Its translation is CASSWDREGGELFF.

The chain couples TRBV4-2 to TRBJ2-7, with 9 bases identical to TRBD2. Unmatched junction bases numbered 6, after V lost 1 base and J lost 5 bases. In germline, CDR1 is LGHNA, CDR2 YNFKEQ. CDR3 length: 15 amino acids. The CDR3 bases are TGTGCCAGCAGCCAAGGCCCAGCGGGAGGTCACGAGCAGTACTTC. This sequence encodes CASSQGPAGGHEQYF.

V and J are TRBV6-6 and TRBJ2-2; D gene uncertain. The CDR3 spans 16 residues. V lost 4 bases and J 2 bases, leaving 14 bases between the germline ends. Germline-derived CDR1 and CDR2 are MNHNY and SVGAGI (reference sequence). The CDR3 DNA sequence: TGTGCCAGCAGTTCAACTACCCCGGCCAACACCGGGGAGCTGTTTTTT. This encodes CASSSTTPANTGELFF.

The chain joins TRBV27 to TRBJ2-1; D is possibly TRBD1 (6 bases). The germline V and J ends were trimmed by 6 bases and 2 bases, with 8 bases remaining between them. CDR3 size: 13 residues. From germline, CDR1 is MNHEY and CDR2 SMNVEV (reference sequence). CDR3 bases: TGTGCCAGCAGCCGGACAGCCTACAATGAGCAGTTCTTC. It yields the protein CASSRTAYNEQFF.